This T cell receptor beta chain comes out of a study of neurological immune-mediated disorders. V dropped 6 bases and J dropped 0 bases, with 14 bases sitting between them. The CDR3 length is 15 residues. Germline V gene lookup returns CDR1 SGHTA and CDR2 FQGNSA. This clonotype has ten or more counts. Every sequencing run returned over 190 million TCR-beta sequences, which were derived from 15-18 subjects. TCRdb reanalysed the 5' RACE reads using MiXCR and keeps one entry per CDR3 protein. Of about 89,000 distinct CDR3 sequences listed, roughly 2.6% were seen once; the top ten hold roughly 1.2%. The rearrangement joins TRBV7-2 to TRBJ1-1; weak D call: TRBD1 (5 bases). The receptor's source is a woman in her twenties or thirties with multiple sclerosis. The sequencing input was PBMCs. The CDR3 bases are TGTGCCAGCAGACTAGGGGTCGGCATGAACACTGAAGCTTTCTTT. Encoded protein: CASRLGVGMNTEAFF.